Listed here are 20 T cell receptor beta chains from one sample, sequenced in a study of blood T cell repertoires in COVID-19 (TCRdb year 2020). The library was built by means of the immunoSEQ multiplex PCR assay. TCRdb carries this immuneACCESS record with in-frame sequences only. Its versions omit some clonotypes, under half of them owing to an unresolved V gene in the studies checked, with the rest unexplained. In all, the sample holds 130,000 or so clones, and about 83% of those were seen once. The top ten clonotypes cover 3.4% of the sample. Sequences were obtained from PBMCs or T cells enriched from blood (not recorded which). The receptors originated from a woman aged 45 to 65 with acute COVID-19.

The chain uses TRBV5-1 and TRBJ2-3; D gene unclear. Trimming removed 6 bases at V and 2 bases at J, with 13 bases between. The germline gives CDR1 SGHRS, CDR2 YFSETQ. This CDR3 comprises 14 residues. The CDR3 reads CASTATGNTDTQYF. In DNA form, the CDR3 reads TGCGCCAGCACCGCGACTGGAAACACAGATACGCAGTATTTT.

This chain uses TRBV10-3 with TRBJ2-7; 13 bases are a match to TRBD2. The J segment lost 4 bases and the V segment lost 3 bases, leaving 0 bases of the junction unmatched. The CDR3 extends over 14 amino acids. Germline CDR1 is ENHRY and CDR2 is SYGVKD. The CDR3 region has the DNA TGTGCCATCAGTGAACTAGCGGGAGGGTACGAGCAGTACTTC. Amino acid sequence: CAISELAGGYEQYF.

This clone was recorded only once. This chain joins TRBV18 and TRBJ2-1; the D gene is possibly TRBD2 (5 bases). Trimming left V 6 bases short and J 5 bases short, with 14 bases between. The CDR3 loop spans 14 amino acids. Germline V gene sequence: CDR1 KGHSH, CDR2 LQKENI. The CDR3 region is CASSPSLGNNEQFF. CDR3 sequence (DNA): TGTGCCAGCTCGCCCAGTCTCGGGAACAATGAGCAGTTCTTC. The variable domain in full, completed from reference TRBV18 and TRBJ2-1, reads NAGVMQNPRHLVRRRGQEARLRCSPMKGHSHVYWYRQLPEEGLKFMVYLQKENIIDESGMPKERFSAEFPKEGPSILRIQQVVRGDSAAYFCASSPSLGNNEQFFGPGTRLTVL.

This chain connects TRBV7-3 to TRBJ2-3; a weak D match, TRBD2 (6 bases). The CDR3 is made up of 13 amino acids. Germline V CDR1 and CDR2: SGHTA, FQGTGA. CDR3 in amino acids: CALEGGPKDTQYF. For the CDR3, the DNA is TGTGCTTTAGAAGGAGGGCCTAAAGATACGCAGTATTTT.

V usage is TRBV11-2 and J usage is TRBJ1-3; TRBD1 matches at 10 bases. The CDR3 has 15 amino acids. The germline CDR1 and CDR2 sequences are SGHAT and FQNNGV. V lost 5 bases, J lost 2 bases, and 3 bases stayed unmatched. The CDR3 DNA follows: TGTGCCAGCAGCAGGGACAGGGGAACTGGAAACACCATATATTTT. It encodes CASSRDRGTGNTIYF. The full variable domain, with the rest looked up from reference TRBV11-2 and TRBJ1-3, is EAGVAQSPRYKIIEKRQSVAFWCNPISGHATLYWYQQILGQGPKLLIQFQNNGVVDDSQLPKDRFSAERLKGVDSTLKIQPAKLEDSAVYLCASSRDRGTGNTIYFGEGSWLTVV.

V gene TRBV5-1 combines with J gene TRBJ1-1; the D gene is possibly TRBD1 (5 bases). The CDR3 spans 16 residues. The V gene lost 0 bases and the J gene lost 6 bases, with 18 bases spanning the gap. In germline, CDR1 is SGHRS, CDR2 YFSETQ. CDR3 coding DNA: TGCGCCAGCAGCTTGGGAATAACGGCAGGGAGGGCTGAAGCTTTCTTT. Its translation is CASSLGITAGRAEAFF.

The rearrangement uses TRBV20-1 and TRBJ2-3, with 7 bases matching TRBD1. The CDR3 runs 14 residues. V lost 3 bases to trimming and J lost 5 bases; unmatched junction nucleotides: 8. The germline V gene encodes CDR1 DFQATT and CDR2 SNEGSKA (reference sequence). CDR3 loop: CSASQGEGGDTQYF. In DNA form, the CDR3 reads TGCAGTGCTAGTCAGGGGGAAGGGGGAGATACGCAGTATTTT.

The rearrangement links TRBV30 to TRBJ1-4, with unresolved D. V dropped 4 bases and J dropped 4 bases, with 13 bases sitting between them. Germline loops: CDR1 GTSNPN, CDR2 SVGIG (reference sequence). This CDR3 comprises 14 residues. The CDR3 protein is CAWTNRGLNEKLFF. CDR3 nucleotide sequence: TGTGCCTGGACCAACCGAGGCCTTAATGAAAAACTGTTTTTT.

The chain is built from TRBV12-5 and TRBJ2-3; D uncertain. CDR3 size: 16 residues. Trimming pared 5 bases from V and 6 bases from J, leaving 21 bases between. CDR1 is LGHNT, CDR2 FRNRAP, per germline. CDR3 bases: TGTGCTAGTGGTCCCTCGGGTTCCGGGTTGACGGATACGCAGTATTTT. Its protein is CASGPSGSGLTDTQYF.

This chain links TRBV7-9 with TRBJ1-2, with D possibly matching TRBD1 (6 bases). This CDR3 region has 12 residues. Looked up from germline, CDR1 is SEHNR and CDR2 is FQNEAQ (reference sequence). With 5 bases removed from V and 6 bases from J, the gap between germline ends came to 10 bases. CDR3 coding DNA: TGTGCCAGCAGCCCGGACAGAGATGGCTACACCTTC. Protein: CASSPDRDGYTF.

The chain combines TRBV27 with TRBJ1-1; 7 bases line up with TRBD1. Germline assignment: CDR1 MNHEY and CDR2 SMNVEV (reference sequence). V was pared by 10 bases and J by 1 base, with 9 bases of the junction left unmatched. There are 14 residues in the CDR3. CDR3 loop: CATGDSSANTEAFF. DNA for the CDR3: TGTGCCACCGGGGACAGTTCGGCGAACACTGAAGCTTTCTTT.

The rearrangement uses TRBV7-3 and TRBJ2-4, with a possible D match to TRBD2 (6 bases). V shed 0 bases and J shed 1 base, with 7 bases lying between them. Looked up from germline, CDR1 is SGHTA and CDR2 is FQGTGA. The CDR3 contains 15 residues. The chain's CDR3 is CASSLTAGAKNIQYF. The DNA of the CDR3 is TGTGCCAGCAGCTTAACGGCGGGGGCCAAAAACATTCAGTACTTC.

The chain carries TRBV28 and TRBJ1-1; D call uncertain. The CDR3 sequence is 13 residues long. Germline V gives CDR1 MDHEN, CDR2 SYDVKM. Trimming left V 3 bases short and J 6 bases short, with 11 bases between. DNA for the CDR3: TGTGCCAGCAGTTTGGTACAGAGCCCTGAAGCTTTCTTT. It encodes CASSLVQSPEAFF.

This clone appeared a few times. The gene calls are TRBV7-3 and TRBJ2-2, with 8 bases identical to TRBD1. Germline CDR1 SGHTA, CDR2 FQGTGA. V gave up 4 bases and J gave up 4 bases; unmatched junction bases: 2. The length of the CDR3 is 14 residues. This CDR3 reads CASSSGQGTGELFF. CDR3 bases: TGTGCCAGCAGCTCTGGACAGGGCACCGGGGAGCTGTTTTTT.

The CDR3 DNA reads TGCGCCAGCAGCCGGGACATAGGCGGCGAGCAGTACTTC. Amino acid sequence: CASSRDIGGEQYF. J is TRBJ2-7 and V is TRBV4-3; possibly TRBD1 for D (6 bases). Germline V gene data show CDR1 as LGHNA and CDR2 as YSLEER. The CDR3 is made up of 13 amino acids. Trimming took off 4 bases at V and 6 bases at J, with 13 bases between the two ends.

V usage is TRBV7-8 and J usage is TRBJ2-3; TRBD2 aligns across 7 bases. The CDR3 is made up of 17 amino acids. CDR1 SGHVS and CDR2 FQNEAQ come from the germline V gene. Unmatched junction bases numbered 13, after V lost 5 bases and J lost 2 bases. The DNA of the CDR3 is TGTGCCAGCAGCCCGAGCGGCCCTAGCGGATCCACAGATACGCAGTATTTT. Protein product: CASSPSGPSGSTDTQYF.

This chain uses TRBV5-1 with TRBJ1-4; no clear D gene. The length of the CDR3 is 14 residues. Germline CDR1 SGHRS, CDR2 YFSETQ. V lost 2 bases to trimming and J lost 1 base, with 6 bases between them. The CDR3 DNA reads TGCGCCAGCAGCTTCACTGGAACTAATGAAAAACTGTTTTTT. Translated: CASSFTGTNEKLFF.

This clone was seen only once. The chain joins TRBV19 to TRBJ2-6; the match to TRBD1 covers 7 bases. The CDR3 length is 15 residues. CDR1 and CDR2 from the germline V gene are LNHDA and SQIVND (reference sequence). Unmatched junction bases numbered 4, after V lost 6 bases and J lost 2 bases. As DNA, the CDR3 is TGTGCCAGTAGCATCCAGGGGGCTGGGGCCAACGTCCTGACTTTC. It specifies CASSIQGAGANVLTF. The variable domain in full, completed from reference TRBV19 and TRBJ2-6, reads DGGITQSPKYLFRKEGQNVTLSCEQNLNHDAMYWYRQDPGQGLRLIYYSQIVNDFQKGDIAEGYSVSREKKESFPLTVTSAQKNPTAFYLCASSIQGAGANVLTFGAGSRLTVL.

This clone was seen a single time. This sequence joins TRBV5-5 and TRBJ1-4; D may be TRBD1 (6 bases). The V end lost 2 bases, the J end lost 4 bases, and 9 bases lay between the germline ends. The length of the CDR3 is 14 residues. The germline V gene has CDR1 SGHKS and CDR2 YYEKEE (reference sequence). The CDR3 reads CASSFQGSNEKLFF. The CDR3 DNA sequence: TGTGCCAGCAGCTTCCAGGGGAGTAATGAAAAACTGTTTTTT. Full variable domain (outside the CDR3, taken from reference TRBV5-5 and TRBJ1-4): DAGVTQSPTHLIKTRGQQVTLRCSPISGHKSVSWYQQVLGQGPQFIFQYYEKEERGRGNFPDRFSARQFPNYSSELNVNALLLGDSALYLCASSFQGSNEKLFFGSGTQLSVL.

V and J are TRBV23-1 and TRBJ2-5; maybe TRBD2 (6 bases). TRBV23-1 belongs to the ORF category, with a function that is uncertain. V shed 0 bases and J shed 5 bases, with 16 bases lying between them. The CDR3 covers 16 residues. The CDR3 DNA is TGCGCCAGCAGTCAATCGTGGGGGAGGCCCGGGGAGACCCAGTACTTC. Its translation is CASSQSWGRPGETQYF.